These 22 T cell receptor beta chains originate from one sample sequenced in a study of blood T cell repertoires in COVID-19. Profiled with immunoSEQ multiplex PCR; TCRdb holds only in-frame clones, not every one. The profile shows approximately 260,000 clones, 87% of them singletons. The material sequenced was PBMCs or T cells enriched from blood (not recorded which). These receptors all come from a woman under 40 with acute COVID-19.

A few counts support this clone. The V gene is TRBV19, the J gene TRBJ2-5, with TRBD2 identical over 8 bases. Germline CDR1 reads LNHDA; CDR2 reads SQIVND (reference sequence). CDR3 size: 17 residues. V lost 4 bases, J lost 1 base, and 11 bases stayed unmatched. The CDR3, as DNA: TGTGCCAGTAGTACCCGTCGAGCGGGGGCGCCCCAAGAGACCCAGTACTTC. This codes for CASSTRRAGAPQETQYF.

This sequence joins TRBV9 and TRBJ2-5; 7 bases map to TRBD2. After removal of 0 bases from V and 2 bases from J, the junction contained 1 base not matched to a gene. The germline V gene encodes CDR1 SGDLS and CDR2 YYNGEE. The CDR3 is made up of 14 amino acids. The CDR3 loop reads CASSVDGGQETQYF. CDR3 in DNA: TGTGCCAGCAGCGTAGACGGGGGGCAAGAGACCCAGTACTTC.

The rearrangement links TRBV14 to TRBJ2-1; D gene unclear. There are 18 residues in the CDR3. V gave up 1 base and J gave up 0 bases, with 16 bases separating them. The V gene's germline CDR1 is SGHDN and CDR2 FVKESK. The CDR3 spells CASSQVSSVWFSYNEQFF. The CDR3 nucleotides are TGTGCCAGCAGCCAAGTATCTTCGGTCTGGTTCTCCTACAATGAGCAGTTCTTC. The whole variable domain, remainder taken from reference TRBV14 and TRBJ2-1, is EAGVTQFPSHSVIEKGQTVTLRCDPISGHDNLYWYRRVMGKEIKFLLHFVKESKQDESGMPNNRFLAERTGGTYSTLKVQPAELEDSGVYFCASSQVSSVWFSYNEQFFGPGTRLTVL.

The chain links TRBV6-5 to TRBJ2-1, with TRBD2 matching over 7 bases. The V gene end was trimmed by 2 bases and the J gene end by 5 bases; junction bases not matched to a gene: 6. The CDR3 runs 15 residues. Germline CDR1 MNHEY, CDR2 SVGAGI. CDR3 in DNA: TGTGCCAGCAGTTACGGCCTAGCGGACGACAATGAGCAGTTCTTC. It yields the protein CASSYGLADDNEQFF.

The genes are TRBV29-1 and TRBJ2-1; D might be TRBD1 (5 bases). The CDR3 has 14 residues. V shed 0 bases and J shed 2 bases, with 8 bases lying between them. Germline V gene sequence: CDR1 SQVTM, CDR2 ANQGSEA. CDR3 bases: TGCAGCGTTGAAGATGCAGGGACCTACAATGAGCAGTTCTTC. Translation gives CSVEDAGTYNEQFF.

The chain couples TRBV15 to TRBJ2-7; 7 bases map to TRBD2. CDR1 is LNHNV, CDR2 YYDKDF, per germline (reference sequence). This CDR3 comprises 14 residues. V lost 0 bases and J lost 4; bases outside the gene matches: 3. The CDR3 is CATSRDSGGYEQYF. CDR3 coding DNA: TGTGCCACCAGCAGAGATTCCGGGGGGTACGAGCAGTACTTC. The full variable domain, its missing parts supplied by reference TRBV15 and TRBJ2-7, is DAMVIQNPRYQVTQFGKPVTLSCSQTLNHNVMYWYQQKSSQAPKLLFHYYDKDFNNEADTPDNFQSRRPNTSFCFLDIRSPGLGDTAMYLCATSRDSGGYEQYFGPGTRLTVT.

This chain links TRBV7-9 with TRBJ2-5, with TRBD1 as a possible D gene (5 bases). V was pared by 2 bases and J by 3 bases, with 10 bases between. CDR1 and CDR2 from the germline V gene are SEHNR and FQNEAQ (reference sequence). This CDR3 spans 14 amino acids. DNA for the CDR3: TGTGCCAGCAGCTTATTAGACAGAGAAGAGACCCAGTACTTC. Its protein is CASSLLDREETQYF.

CDR3 residues: CASSFGQRETDEQFF. CDR3 in DNA: TGCGCCAGCAGCTTTGGACAGCGGGAGACGGATGAGCAGTTCTTC. The chain uses TRBV5-1 and TRBJ2-1, with 8 bases matching TRBD2. From germline, CDR1 is SGHRS and CDR2 YFSETQ. The CDR3 spans 15 residues. Trimming took 2 bases from V and 8 from J; bases not matched to a gene: 9.

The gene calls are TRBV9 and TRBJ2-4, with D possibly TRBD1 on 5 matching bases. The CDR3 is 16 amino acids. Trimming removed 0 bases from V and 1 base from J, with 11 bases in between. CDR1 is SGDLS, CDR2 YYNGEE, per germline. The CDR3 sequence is CASSVGGGGAKNIQYF. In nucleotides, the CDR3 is TGTGCCAGCAGCGTAGGGGGCGGCGGTGCCAAAAACATTCAGTACTTC.

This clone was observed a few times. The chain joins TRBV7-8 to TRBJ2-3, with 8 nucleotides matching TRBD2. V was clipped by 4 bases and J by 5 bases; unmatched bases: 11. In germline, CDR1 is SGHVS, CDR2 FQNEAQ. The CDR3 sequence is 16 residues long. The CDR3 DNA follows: TGTGCCAGCAGCTCACTAGCGGAGCGATTTGGAGATACGCAGTATTTT. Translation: CASSSLAERFGDTQYF.

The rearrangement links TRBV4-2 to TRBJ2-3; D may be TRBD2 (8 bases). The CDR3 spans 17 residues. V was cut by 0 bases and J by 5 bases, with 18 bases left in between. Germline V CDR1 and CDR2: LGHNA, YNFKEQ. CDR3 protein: CASSQEKGAGGLDTQYF. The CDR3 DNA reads TGTGCCAGCAGCCAAGAAAAGGGGGCGGGGGGACTAGATACGCAGTATTTT.

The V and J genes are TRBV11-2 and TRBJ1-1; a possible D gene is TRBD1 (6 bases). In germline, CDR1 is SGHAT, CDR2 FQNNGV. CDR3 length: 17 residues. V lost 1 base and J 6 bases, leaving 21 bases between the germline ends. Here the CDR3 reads CASSLGLRGRGFAEAFF. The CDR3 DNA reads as TGTGCCAGCAGCTTAGGATTAAGAGGAAGGGGGTTCGCTGAAGCTTTCTTT.

CDR3 region: CASSFTGGSEAFF. The CDR3 DNA reads as TGTGCCAGCAGCTTTACAGGGGGCAGTGAAGCTTTCTTT. The rearrangement uses TRBV7-3 and TRBJ1-1, with 9 bases matching TRBD1. In germline, CDR1 is SGHTA, CDR2 FQGTGA. V dropped 3 bases and J dropped 7; count of bases not matched to a gene: 3. The CDR3 covers 13 residues.

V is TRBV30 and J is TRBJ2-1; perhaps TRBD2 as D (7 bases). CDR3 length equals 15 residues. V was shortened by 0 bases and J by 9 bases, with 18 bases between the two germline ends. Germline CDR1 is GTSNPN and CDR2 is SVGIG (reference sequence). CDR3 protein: CAWSVASGGQGEQFF. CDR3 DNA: TGTGCCTGGAGTGTGGCCTCGGGGGGCCAGGGTGAGCAGTTCTTC.

The CDR3 is CAGIPWEPPSYEQYF. The CDR3 DNA reads as TGTGCCGGCATCCCATGGGAGCCCCCCTCCTACGAGCAGTACTTC. The gene calls are TRBV27 and TRBJ2-7; perhaps TRBD2 as D (5 bases). V lost 11 bases to trimming and J lost 0 bases, with 20 bases between them. Germline CDR1 is MNHEY and CDR2 is SMNVEV (reference sequence). The CDR3 has 15 amino acids.

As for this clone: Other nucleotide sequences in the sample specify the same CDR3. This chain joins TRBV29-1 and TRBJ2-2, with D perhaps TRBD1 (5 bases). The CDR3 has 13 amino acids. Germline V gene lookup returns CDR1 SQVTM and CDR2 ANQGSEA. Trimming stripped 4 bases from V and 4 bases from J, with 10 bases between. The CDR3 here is CSVGAGITGELFF. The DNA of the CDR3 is TGCAGCGTTGGTGCAGGGATCACCGGGGAGCTGTTTTTT.

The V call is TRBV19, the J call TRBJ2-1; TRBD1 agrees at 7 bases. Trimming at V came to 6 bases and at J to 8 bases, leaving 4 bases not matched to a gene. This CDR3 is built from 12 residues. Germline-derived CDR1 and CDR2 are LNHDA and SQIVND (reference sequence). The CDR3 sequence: CASRDRSHEQFF. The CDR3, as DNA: TGTGCCAGTAGGGACAGGTCCCATGAGCAGTTCTTC.

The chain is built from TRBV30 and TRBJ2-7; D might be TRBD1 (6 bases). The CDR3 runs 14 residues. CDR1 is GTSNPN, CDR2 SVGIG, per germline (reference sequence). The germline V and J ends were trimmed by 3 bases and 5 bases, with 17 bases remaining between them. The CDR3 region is CAWSDGTSADEQYF. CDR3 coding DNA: TGTGCCTGGAGCGACGGGACATCCGCCGACGAGCAGTACTTC.

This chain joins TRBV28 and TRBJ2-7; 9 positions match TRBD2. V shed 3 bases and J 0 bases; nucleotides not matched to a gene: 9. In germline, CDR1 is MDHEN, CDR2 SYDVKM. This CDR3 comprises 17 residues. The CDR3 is CASSLGSAGGSSYEQYF. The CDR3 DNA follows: TGTGCCAGCAGTTTGGGATCGGCGGGAGGGAGCTCCTACGAGCAGTACTTC.

The CDR3 loop reads CASRQGFSGNTEAFF. CDR3 nucleotide sequence: TGTGCCAGTAGACAGGGGTTCTCGGGGAACACTGAAGCTTTCTTT. J is TRBJ1-1 and V is TRBV19, with 7 nucleotides matching TRBD1. The CDR3 length is 15 residues. Trimming took 6 bases from V and 1 from J; bases not matched to a gene: 8. Germline V gene sequence: CDR1 LNHDA, CDR2 SQIVND (reference sequence).

CDR3 DNA: TGTGCCAGCAAGGGTCGCCCCGGGACTAGTAATTTCGGTGAGCAGTTCTTC. It is translated as CASKGRPGTSNFGEQFF. The V gene is TRBV5-6, the J gene TRBJ2-1; TRBD2 matches 8 bases. CDR3 length: 17 amino acids. The germline V gene has CDR1 SGHDT and CDR2 YYEEEE. V was pared by 6 bases and J by 9 bases, with 20 bases of the junction left unmatched.

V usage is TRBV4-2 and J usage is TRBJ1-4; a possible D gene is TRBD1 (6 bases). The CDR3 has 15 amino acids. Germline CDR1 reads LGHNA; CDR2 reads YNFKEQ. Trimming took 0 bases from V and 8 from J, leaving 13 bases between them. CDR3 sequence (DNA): TGTGCCAGCAGCCAAGAGCCAGGGGCCAGGGAAAAACTGTTTTTT. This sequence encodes CASSQEPGAREKLFF.